Listed below are T cell receptor beta chains from one sample, sequenced in a study of cytomegalovirus exposure and HLA in healthy donors. Method: immunoSEQ multiplex PCR; TCRdb's copy keeps in-frame clones and lacks some. Here the sample spans 95,000 to 100,000 clones, about 80% being singletons. The sequenced material came from PBMCs. The receptors stem from a man aged 40-49 years in good health and CMV-seronegative. Both conserved end residues are part of each CDR3. A D gene is named only where the DNA matches it firmly. Clone sizes are given selectively: once, few, many, or a class where the clone is expanded.

d_call | j_call | v_call | clone_size | cdr3_nt | cdr3_aa
TRBD1 | TRBJ1-6 | TRBV4-3 | NA | TGCGCCAGCAGCCAAGGACAGGGGATGGGTTCACCCCTCCACTTT | CASSQGQGMGSPLHF
NA | TRBJ1-1 | TRBV14 | NA | TGTGCCAGCAGCCAAGATCAGGGCCTTGGGGCTTTCTTT | CASSQDQGLGAFF
TRBD2 | TRBJ2-1 | TRBV7-8 | NA | TGTGCCAGCCGTGGGGCGGGAGATTCCTACAATGAGCAGTTCTTC | CASRGAGDSYNEQFF
TRBD1 | TRBJ2-7 | TRBV25-1 | NA | TGTGCCAGCAGTTCTCGGGGACAGGGCCACGAGCAGTACTTC | CASSSRGQGHEQYF
NA | TRBJ2-7 | TRBV4-3 | NA | TGCGCCAGCAGCCAAGACCGGGGATCTTACGAGCAGTACTTC | CASSQDRGSYEQYF
NA | TRBJ1-2 | TRBV18 | NA | TGTGCCAGCTCACAGGACAAGGACTATGGCTACACCTTC | CASSQDKDYGYTF
TRBD1 | TRBJ2-7 | TRBV28 | NA | TGTGCCATCCGGGACAGGGGCTACGAGCAGTACTTC | CAIRDRGYEQYF
NA | TRBJ1-3 | TRBV7-9 | NA | TGTGCCAGCAGCTTCAGGAAAACCTCTGGAAACACCATATATTTT | CASSFRKTSGNTIYF
TRBD1 | TRBJ2-7 | TRBV6-5 | NA | TGTGCCAGCAGTGGCGGTGGGACAGGGGCCCTCGAGCAGTACTTC | CASSGGGTGALEQYF
TRBD1 | TRBJ1-2 | TRBV4-2 | few | TGTGCCAGCCACGAAATACAGGGGGCGAATACTTGGGGCTACACCTTC | CASHEIQGANTWGYTF
NA | TRBJ2-7 | TRBV4-3 | NA | TGCGCCAGCAGCCAAGAAACGGGGAATACCTACGAGCAGCACTTC | CASSQETGNTYEQHF
TRBD1 | TRBJ1-1 | TRBV6-1 | NA | TGTGCCAGCAGTGACGGGGCAGGGGGTTTGACTGAAGCTTTCTTT | CASSDGAGGLTEAFF
NA | TRBJ1-5 | TRBV9 | NA | TGTGCCAGCAGCCGGCTGGGCTTCGAGCCCCAGCATTTT | CASSRLGFEPQHF
NA | TRBJ1-5 | TRBV6-1 | NA | TGTGCCAGCAGTGAATCCGGGGGAAGGAGCGGCAATCAGCCCCAGCATTTT | CASSESGGRSGNQPQHF
NA | TRBJ1-5 | TRBV5-5 | NA | TGTGCCAGCAGCGCACTCTCTGGGGGACTGGGCAATCAGCCCCAGCATTTT | CASSALSGGLGNQPQHF
NA | TRBJ2-2 | TRBV5-1 | NA | TGCGCCAGCAGACCCGGGGCGAACACCGGGGAGCTGTTTTTT | CASRPGANTGELFF
TRBD2 | TRBJ2-7 | TRBV7-2 | NA | TGTGCCAGCAGCTTCTCAAGCGGGGGGGACTACGAGCAGTACTTC | CASSFSSGGDYEQYF
TRBD1 | TRBJ1-2 | TRBV4-3 | NA | TGCGCCAGCAGCCAATACTTCGGAGGGGGCAGCGGTGGCTACACCTTC | CASSQYFGGGSGGYTF
TRBD1 | TRBJ2-2 | TRBV2 | NA | TGTGCCAGCAGTTCACAGGGGCGGACCGGGGAGCTGTTTTTT | CASSSQGRTGELFF
NA | TRBJ1-6 | TRBV27 | few | TGTGCCAGCAGAGAAGCGAATTCACCCCTCCACTTT | CASREANSPLHF
NA | TRBJ1-2 | TRBV18 | NA | TGTGCCAGCTCAACGCAGGGAACATCTAACTATGGCTACACCTTC | CASSTQGTSNYGYTF
TRBD2 | TRBJ2-5 | TRBV5-1 | NA | TGCGCCAGCAGCTTTAGCGGGGGGGCCGAAGAGACCCAGTACTTC | CASSFSGGAEETQYF
NA | TRBJ2-4 | TRBV5-6 | NA | TGTGCCAGCAGACTAGGATCCCAAAACATTCAGTACTTC | CASRLGSQNIQYF
TRBD1 | TRBJ1-5 | TRBV19 | once | TGTGCCAGTCGCGAGGGCGGGGACAGATATAGCAATCAGCCCCAGCATTTT | CASREGGDRYSNQPQHF
NA | TRBJ2-5 | TRBV11-1 | NA | TGTGCCAGCAGCGACGGGTCCCTCCAAGAGACCCAGTACTTC | CASSDGSLQETQYF
NA | TRBJ2-7 | TRBV7-9 | NA | TGTTCCAGCAGCTTAGAAACAAGCGAGCAGTACTTC | CSSSLETSEQYF
NA | TRBJ1-4 | TRBV6-8 | NA | TGTGCCAGCAGTTACTCGGCAGGCAAGACGTGCGAAAAACTGTTTTTT | CASSYSAGKTCEKLFF
NA | TRBJ1-3 | TRBV7-2 | NA | TGTGCCAGCAGCGCAACCGGGGAGGTGGCTGGAAACACCATATATTTT | CASSATGEVAGNTIYF
NA | TRBJ1-1 | TRBV7-2 | NA | TGTGCCAGCAGCGCGGGGAACACTGAAGCTTTCTTT | CASSAGNTEAFF
NA | TRBJ1-4 | TRBV19 | NA | TGTGCCAGTAGTATAGGGAGTTCCGGAAGCGAAAAACTGTTTTTT | CASSIGSSGSEKLFF
NA | TRBJ1-6 | TRBV27 | NA | TGTGCCAGCAGAACAGGGACGTCCTATAATTCACCCCTCCACTTT | CASRTGTSYNSPLHF